One and the same sample provided the 27 T cell receptor beta chains below, sequenced in a study of cytomegalovirus exposure and HLA in healthy donors. The protocol was immunoSEQ multiplex PCR, while the TCRdb copy is restricted to in-frame clones and leaves out a portion. The sample has 95,000 to 150,000 clones; around 90% are singletons. Sequencing was carried out using PBMCs. The receptors derive from a woman aged 18-29 years in good health and CMV-seronegative.

The chain couples TRBV4-2 to TRBJ2-4; D possibly corresponds to TRBD2 (6 bases). Per germline, CDR1 LGHNA and CDR2 YNFKEQ. The CDR3 spans 17 residues. The V end was cut by 3 bases, the J end by 0 bases, with 15 bases between. The CDR3 bases are TGTGCCAGCAGCCACTCTTCGGGGACTGAAGCCAAAAACATTCAGTACTTC. Protein sequence: CASSHSSGTEAKNIQYF.

This clone was picked up a small number of times. The J gene is TRBJ2-2, the V gene TRBV12-5; 9 positions match TRBD2. Trimming at V came to 8 bases and at J to 3 bases, leaving 10 bases not matched to a gene. Germline assignment: CDR1 LGHNT and CDR2 FRNRAP. The CDR3 is made up of 16 amino acids. The DNA of the CDR3 is TGTGCTAGTCTCAGGGCTACTAGCGGGTACACCGGGGAGCTGTTTTTT. It specifies CASLRATSGYTGELFF.

The sample holds a few counts of this clone. The gene calls are TRBV19 and TRBJ1-4; the match to TRBD1 covers 9 bases. With 1 base clipped from V and 5 bases from J, the junction kept 5 bases outside the gene matches. The CDR3 is 16 residues long. Looked up from germline, CDR1 is LNHDA and CDR2 is SQIVND (reference sequence). CDR3 sequence: CASSIGAGTGNEKLFF. In nucleotides, the CDR3 is TGTGCCAGTAGTATAGGGGCCGGGACAGGGAATGAAAAACTGTTTTTT.

The rearrangement uses TRBV28 and TRBJ2-2, with 7 bases fitting TRBD1. This CDR3 spans 16 amino acids. CDR1 and CDR2 from the germline V gene are MDHEN and SYDVKM. V lost 6 bases, J lost 1 base, and 8 bases stayed unmatched. CDR3 region: CASSAPGQLNTGELFF. The DNA of the CDR3 is TGTGCCAGCAGCGCCCCGGGACAGCTGAACACCGGGGAGCTGTTTTTT.

This clone was picked up a small number of times. The chain carries TRBV13 and TRBJ2-1; maybe TRBD2 (5 bases). Germline CDR1 and CDR2: PRHDT and FYEKMQ (reference sequence). Trimming pared 2 bases from V and 6 bases from J, leaving 26 bases between. The CDR3 length is 19 residues. This chain's CDR3 is CASSLLEGRDARVSNEQFF. In DNA form, the CDR3 reads TGTGCCAGCAGCTTATTAGAAGGCAGAGACGCGAGGGTTTCCAATGAGCAGTTCTTC.

The chain recombines TRBV28 with TRBJ1-4; no clear D. V lost 3 bases to trimming and J lost 4 bases, with 18 bases between them. The CDR3 totals 17 residues. CDR1 is MDHEN, CDR2 SYDVKM, per germline. The CDR3 region has the DNA TGTGCCAGCAGTTTGGTAGTTACGTCGAGAATTAATGAAAAACTGTTTTTT. Its translation: CASSLVVTSRINEKLFF.

This chain links TRBV6-1 with TRBJ1-2; maybe TRBD1 (5 bases). The CDR3 runs to 11 residues. Germline CDR1 and CDR2: MNHNS and SASEGT. The V end lost 7 bases, the J end lost 6 bases, and 9 bases lay between the germline ends. The CDR3 nucleotides are TGTGCCAGCATCGGACATGATGGCTACACCTTC. It specifies CASIGHDGYTF.

This chain joins TRBV7-2 and TRBJ2-7; 7 bases match TRBD1. V shed 4 bases and J 3 bases; nucleotides not matched to a gene: 12. Germline values: CDR1 SGHTA, CDR2 FQGNSA. The CDR3 totals 16 residues. CDR3 region: CASSSRGGAGGYEQYF. The DNA of the CDR3 is TGTGCCAGCAGCTCCCGCGGTGGGGCAGGGGGCTACGAGCAGTACTTC.

CDR3 loop: CASTSTGGEDEKLFF. CDR3 in DNA: TGTGCCAGTACCTCAACAGGGGGCGAGGATGAAAAACTGTTTTTT. The gene calls are TRBV19 and TRBJ1-4, with TRBD1 identical over 9 bases. The CDR3 extends over 15 amino acids. Germline trimming cut 7 bases from V and 6 bases from J; bases unmatched to any gene: 9. CDR1 is LNHDA, CDR2 SQIVND, per germline (reference sequence).

This chain uses TRBV13 with TRBJ1-1; 9 bases line up with TRBD1. Germline CDR1 reads PRHDT; CDR2 reads FYEKMQ (reference sequence). This CDR3 comprises 15 residues. J was trimmed by 3 bases and V by 5 bases; bases with no gene match: 7. The CDR3 sequence: CASSGPGQGYTEAFF. The CDR3 DNA is TGTGCCAGCAGCGGCCCGGGACAGGGTTACACTGAAGCTTTCTTT.

The chain joins TRBV15 to TRBJ1-4, with D possibly TRBD1 on 5 matching bases. Looked up from germline, CDR1 is LNHNV and CDR2 is YYDKDF (reference sequence). There are 14 residues in the CDR3. V gave up 4 bases and J gave up 5 bases, with 11 bases separating them. The CDR3 protein is CATSTRTRNEKLFF. CDR3 bases: TGTGCCACCAGCACGAGGACAAGGAATGAAAAACTGTTTTTT.

The count of this clone is one. The rearrangement joins TRBV27 to TRBJ2-2; 7 nucleotides align to TRBD1. The CDR3 spans 17 residues. Germline values: CDR1 MNHEY, CDR2 SMNVEV (reference sequence). The junction had 11 bases not matched to a gene; V was cut back by 5 bases and J by 2 bases. The CDR3, as DNA: TGTGCCAGCAGTCCCATCCCCGGGACAGCTAACACCGGGGAGCTGTTTTTT. The encoded protein is CASSPIPGTANTGELFF.

CDR3 region: CSVRPGGTGELFF. CDR3 in DNA: TGCAGCGTGCGGCCAGGGGGCACCGGGGAGCTGTTTTTT. This chain links TRBV29-1 with TRBJ2-2, with TRBD1 matching over 7 bases. Germline V gene data show CDR1 as SQVTM and CDR2 as ANQGSEA. After removal of 6 bases from V and 4 bases from J, the junction contained 5 bases not matched to a gene. This CDR3 comprises 13 residues.

The rearrangement uses TRBV11-2 and TRBJ2-7, with TRBD2 identical over 8 bases. The CDR3 loop spans 16 amino acids. J lost 4 bases, V lost 5 bases, and 13 bases had no gene match. Germline loops: CDR1 SGHAT, CDR2 FQNNGV. The CDR3 protein is CASSPSPLAVGYEQYF. The CDR3 nucleotides are TGTGCCAGCAGCCCCTCACCACTAGCGGTTGGGTACGAGCAGTACTTC.

V gene TRBV7-9 combines with J gene TRBJ2-5; 8 bases are a match to TRBD1. J was trimmed by 5 bases and V by 6 bases; bases with no gene match: 5. This CDR3 has 13 amino acids. Germline CDR1 reads SEHNR; CDR2 reads FQNEAQ (reference sequence). As DNA, the CDR3 is TGTGCCAGCAGGGCAGGGGGCATGGAGACCCAGTACTTC. As protein: CASRAGGMETQYF.

This sequence joins TRBV12-5 and TRBJ2-1; 7 nucleotides line up with TRBD2. The germline gives CDR1 LGHNT, CDR2 FRNRAP. V trimming: 4 bases; J trimming: 0 bases; junction bases outside the gene matches: 6. The CDR3 has 16 residues. The chain's CDR3 is CASGYSAGSSYNEQFF. As DNA, the CDR3 is TGTGCTAGTGGTTATTCAGCGGGGAGCTCCTACAATGAGCAGTTCTTC.

The genes are TRBV9 and TRBJ2-3, with 11 bases aligning to TRBD2. This CDR3 has 15 amino acids. The trim removed 4 bases at V and 5 bases at J, leaving 6 bases unmatched. CDR1 SGDLS and CDR2 YYNGEE come from the germline V gene. The DNA for the CDR3 is TGTGCCAGCAGCATACTAGCGGGAGAGCAAGATACGCAGTATTTT. Amino acid sequence: CASSILAGEQDTQYF.

V is TRBV9 and J is TRBJ2-5; the D is unclear. The CDR3 is made up of 16 amino acids. Germline V gene data show CDR1 as SGDLS and CDR2 as YYNGEE. V lost 0 bases to trimming and J lost 1 base, with 13 bases between them. DNA for the CDR3: TGTGCCAGCAGCGTAGGAGGATCTTTAGGCCAAGAGACCCAGTACTTC. It yields the protein CASSVGGSLGQETQYF.

The chain links TRBV4-3 to TRBJ2-7; a possible D gene is TRBD2 (5 bases). V was shortened by 7 bases and J by 3 bases, with 19 bases between the two germline ends. Germline-derived CDR1 and CDR2 are LGHNA and YSLEER. The CDR3 sequence is 15 residues long. The CDR3 sequence: CASTPSFEADYEQYF. In DNA, the CDR3 is TGCGCCAGCACCCCTAGTTTTGAAGCGGACTACGAGCAGTACTTC.

V is TRBV9 and J is TRBJ2-3, with D possibly TRBD2 on 5 matching bases. The CDR3 length is 15 residues. The V end was cut by 4 bases, the J end by 4 bases, with 16 bases between. Germline lookup yields CDR1 SGDLS and CDR2 YYNGEE. The CDR3 sequence is CASSPGLKSPDTQYF. CDR3 DNA sequence: TGTGCCAGCAGCCCAGGACTGAAAAGCCCAGATACGCAGTATTTT.

The chain has TRBV6-5 and TRBJ2-5, with D possibly matching TRBD2 (6 bases). V was cut by 3 bases and J by 5 bases, with 10 bases left in between. The germline V gene encodes CDR1 MNHEY and CDR2 SVGAGI. CDR3 length: 13 residues. The CDR3 DNA reads TGTGCCAGCAGTTATGGGGAGGCGGAGACCCAGTACTTC. Translation gives CASSYGEAETQYF.

V is TRBV5-1 and J is TRBJ1-1; perhaps TRBD1 as D (5 bases). This CDR3 is built from 18 residues. V lost 0 bases and J 0 bases, leaving 18 bases between the germline ends. Germline V gene data show CDR1 as SGHRS and CDR2 as YFSETQ. The DNA for the CDR3 is TGCGCCAGCAGCTTGGAAATGGCCCCCGACAGACTGAACACTGAAGCTTTCTTT. It specifies CASSLEMAPDRLNTEAFF.

Remarks on this clone: Other DNA sequences in this sample translate to the same CDR3. The rearrangement links TRBV6-1 to TRBJ1-2, with TRBD1 identical over 11 bases. V was clipped by 0 bases and J by 4 bases; unmatched bases: 1. Germline loops: CDR1 MNHNS, CDR2 SASEGT. The CDR3 is made up of 15 amino acids. Written as DNA, the CDR3 is TGTGCCAGCAGTGAAGCCGGGACAGGGGGCTATGGCTACACCTTC. Its protein product is CASSEAGTGGYGYTF.

The chain carries TRBV2 and TRBJ1-2, with D perhaps TRBD1 (6 bases). V lost 4 bases and J 4 bases, leaving 16 bases between the germline ends. Per the germline V gene, CDR1 is SNHLY and CDR2 is FYNNEI. The CDR3 is made up of 15 amino acids. The CDR3 DNA reads TGTGCCAGCAGTGGCCCGGGACAAGGACTCTATGGCTACACCTTC. Protein product: CASSGPGQGLYGYTF.

V gene TRBV30 combines with J gene TRBJ2-1; 8 positions agree with TRBD1. The CDR3 consists of 13 residues. With V trimmed by 2 bases and J by 7 bases, 4 bases remained unmatched. Germline V gene data show CDR1 as GTSNPN and CDR2 as SVGIG (reference sequence). The DNA for the CDR3 is TGTGCCTGGAGTATCACAGGGGGTAATGAGCAGTTCTTC. The encoded protein is CAWSITGGNEQFF.

V usage is TRBV5-1 and J usage is TRBJ1-2; TRBD1 agrees at 11 bases. Germline V gene data show CDR1 as SGHRS and CDR2 as YFSETQ. Unmatched junction bases numbered 11, after V lost 1 base and J lost 6 bases. The CDR3 has 17 residues. DNA for the CDR3: TGCGCCAGCAGCTTGTCCCTGACCGGACAGGGGGCTAATGGCTACACCTTC. Protein: CASSLSLTGQGANGYTF.

CDR3: CASSVDRAGGPFDLSEQFF. In DNA, the CDR3 is TGTGCCAGCAGCGTAGATCGAGCGGGAGGGCCTTTCGATTTAAGTGAGCAGTTCTTC. The chain links TRBV9 to TRBJ2-1; 10 bases match TRBD2. V shed 0 bases and J 9 bases; nucleotides not matched to a gene: 18. This CDR3 is 19 amino acids long. Per the germline V gene, CDR1 is SGDLS and CDR2 is YYNGEE.